One and the same sample provided the 9 T cell receptor beta chains below, sequenced in a study of T cell clonotyping in hematopoietic cell transplantation (dated by TCRdb to the early 2020s). The sample's time point label, in plain terms: 180 days after allo-HCT. The receptor library was made with the immunoSEQ multiplex PCR assay. Imported from immuneACCESS, the table was reduced by TCRdb to in-frame sequences with V and J called. These copies leave out some clones; in studies compared against another copy, an unresolved V gene accounts for under half, and the cause of the remainder is not known. The sample table holds under 14,000 clones, of which around 90% were seen once. 38% of the sample is taken by the ten largest. Sequenced material: PBMCs, taken 180 days after allogeneic stem cell transplant. The source of these receptors is a male patient aged 55 to 69 who had an allogeneic stem cell transplant from an unrelated donor, so the T cells may come from the graft donor. Some clones in this sample may be carry-over from other donors' samples.

V and J are TRBV28 and TRBJ1-5; TRBD1 matches 7 bases. With 5 bases clipped from V and 5 bases from J, the junction kept 6 bases outside the gene matches. The CDR3 totals 14 residues. Germline CDR1 reads MDHEN; CDR2 reads SYDVKM. The CDR3 region is CASSLRDSHQPQHF. In nucleotides, the CDR3 is TGTGCCAGCAGTCTCCGGGACAGCCATCAGCCCCAGCATTTT.

V is TRBV7-9 and J is TRBJ1-2; D is unclear. Germline CDR1 is SEHNR and CDR2 is FQNEAQ (reference sequence). This CDR3 contains 12 residues. V was trimmed by 5 bases and J by 6 bases, leaving 10 bases between them. The CDR3 DNA sequence: TGTGCCAGCAGCCTTGGCCCCAATGGCTACACCTTC. It encodes CASSLGPNGYTF.

In this sample, this clone turned up a few times. The rearrangement links TRBV6-5 to TRBJ1-2; maybe TRBD1 (5 bases). The V gene lost 5 bases and the J gene lost 7 bases, with 20 bases spanning the gap. CDR3 length: 15 amino acids. Germline CDR1 and CDR2: MNHEY and SVGAGI. CDR3 nucleotide sequence: TGTGCCAGCAGTCCGCTTGAGCGGGGGGGTAGTGGCTACACCTTC. This codes for CASSPLERGGSGYTF.

The V and J genes are TRBV18 and TRBJ1-3; D uncertain. The CDR3 contains 15 residues. Germline lookup yields CDR1 KGHSH and CDR2 LQKENI. V gave up 5 bases and J gave up 4 bases, with 15 bases separating them. The CDR3 reads CASSSGPTEGNTIYF. CDR3 DNA: TGTGCCAGCTCAAGCGGTCCAACGGAAGGAAACACCATATATTTT.

The J gene is TRBJ2-1, the V gene TRBV11-3, with D unresolved. The CDR3 spans 13 residues. Germline V gene sequence: CDR1 SGHNT, CDR2 YENEEA. The V and J ends lost 5 bases and 7 bases respectively, with 12 bases between them. The CDR3 is CASSPTSLNEQFF. CDR3 sequence (DNA): TGTGCCAGCAGCCCAACTTCCCTAAATGAGCAGTTCTTC.

The chain combines TRBV19 with TRBJ2-1; the match to TRBD2 covers 7 bases. The ends lost 3 bases at V and 0 bases at J; junction bases unmatched: 5. Germline values: CDR1 LNHDA, CDR2 SQIVND (reference sequence). This CDR3 is 16 amino acids long. For the CDR3, the DNA is TGTGCCAGTAGTATGGGTTGGGGGGGCTCCTACAATGAGCAGTTCTTC. Its translation is CASSMGWGGSYNEQFF.

DNA for the CDR3: TGTGCCAGCAGCCTTACAGGGGCGGATAGGAACACTGAAGCTTTCTTT. This gives the protein CASSLTGADRNTEAFF. The V and J genes are TRBV7-6 and TRBJ1-1; TRBD1 aligns across 7 bases. CDR3 size: 16 residues. Germline V CDR1 and CDR2: SGHVS, FNYEAQ. Trimming at V came to 5 bases and at J to 1 base, leaving 10 bases not matched to a gene. Complete variable domain (other parts from reference TRBV7-6 and TRBJ1-1): GAGVSQSPRYKVTKRGQDVALRCDPISGHVSLYWYRQALGQGPEFLTYFNYEAQQDKSGLPNDRFSAERPEGSISTLTIQRTEQRDSAMYRCASSLTGADRNTEAFFGQGTRLTVV.

V gene TRBV5-1 combines with J gene TRBJ1-2, with D maybe TRBD1 (5 bases). This CDR3 spans 13 amino acids. Germline CDR1 and CDR2: SGHRS and YFSETQ. Between the trimmed V and J ends, which lost 4 bases and 4 bases, there was a span of 11 bases. The CDR3 protein is CASSKDSSYGYTF. CDR3 nucleotides: TGCGCCAGCAGCAAAGACAGTTCCTATGGCTACACCTTC.

The V gene is TRBV2, the J gene TRBJ2-3, with a possible D match to TRBD2 (5 bases). Germline V gives CDR1 SNHLY, CDR2 FYNNEI. The germline V and J ends were trimmed by 3 bases and 7 bases, with 11 bases remaining between them. The CDR3 extends over 13 amino acids. The CDR3 protein is CASSDWERHTQYF. CDR3 sequence (DNA): TGTGCCAGCAGTGATTGGGAGAGACATACGCAGTATTTT.